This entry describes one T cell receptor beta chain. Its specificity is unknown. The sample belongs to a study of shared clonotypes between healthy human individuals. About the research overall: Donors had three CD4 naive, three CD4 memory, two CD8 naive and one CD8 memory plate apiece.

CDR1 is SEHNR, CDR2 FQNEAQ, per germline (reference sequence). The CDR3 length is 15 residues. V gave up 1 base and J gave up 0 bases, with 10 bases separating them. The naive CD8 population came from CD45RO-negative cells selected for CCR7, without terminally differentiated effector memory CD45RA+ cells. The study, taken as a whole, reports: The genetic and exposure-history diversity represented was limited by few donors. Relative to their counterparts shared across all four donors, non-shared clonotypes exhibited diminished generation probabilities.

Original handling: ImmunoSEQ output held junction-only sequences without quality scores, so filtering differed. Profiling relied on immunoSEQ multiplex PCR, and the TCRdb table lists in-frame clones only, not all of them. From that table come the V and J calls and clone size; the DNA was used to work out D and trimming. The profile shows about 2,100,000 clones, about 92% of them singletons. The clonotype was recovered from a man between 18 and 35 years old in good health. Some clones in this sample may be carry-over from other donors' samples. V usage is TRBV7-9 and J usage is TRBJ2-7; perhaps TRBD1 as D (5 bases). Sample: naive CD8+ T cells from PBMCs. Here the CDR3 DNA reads TGTGCCAGCAGCTTAGGGGCAGACAGCTCCTACGAGCAGTACTTC. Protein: CASSLGADSSYEQYF.